This passage covers 15 T cell receptor beta chains from one sample sequenced in a study of vaccination effects on CD4 cells after COVID-19. Subsequent to about 10 days of culture, CD4+ T cells were isolated. All study participants received two doses of BNT162b2 or mRNA-1273 vaccine. Their antigen targets remain unknown. Generated by immunoSEQ multiplex PCR, the TCRdb table keeps only in-frame clones and is missing some. This table has 25,000 to 35,000 clones, around 69% appearing once. Source: CD4+ T cells from PBMCs cultured without peptide, taken after COVID-19 vaccination. The receptors stem from a human donor who received a COVID-19 vaccine.

The chain links TRBV2 to TRBJ2-5; TRBD1 agrees at 7 bases. CDR3 length: 14 residues. V was pared by 4 bases and J by 1 base, with 3 bases of the junction left unmatched. The germline gives CDR1 SNHLY, CDR2 FYNNEI. The CDR3 sequence is CASSADRAQETQYF. CDR3 bases: TGTGCCAGCAGTGCTGACAGGGCCCAAGAGACCCAGTACTTC. Together with reference TRBV2 and TRBJ2-5, the CDR3 gives the full variable domain: EPEVTQTPSHQVTQMGQEVILRCVPISNHLYFYWYRQILGQKVEFLVSFYNNEISEKSEIFDDQFSVERPDGSNFTLKIRSTKLEDSAMYFCASSADRAQETQYFGPGTRLLVL.

The chain couples TRBV4-2 to TRBJ2-7; 7 bases agree with TRBD2. The CDR3 length is 15 residues. CDR1 LGHNA and CDR2 YNFKEQ come from the germline V gene. J gave up 3 bases and V 3 bases, and 8 bases lay outside the gene matches. The CDR3 region has the DNA TGTGCCAGCAGCCAGGTGGGACTACTTAACTACGAGCAGTACTTC. Amino acids: CASSQVGLLNYEQYF.

This clone was seen just once. The chain combines TRBV11-2 with TRBJ2-3, with a possible D match to TRBD2 (5 bases). The V end lost 4 bases, the J end lost 1 base, and 12 bases lay between the germline ends. The CDR3 spans 15 residues. Germline CDR1 reads SGHAT; CDR2 reads FQNNGV. The CDR3 region has the DNA TGTGCCAGCAGCTCCACGGGGATAGGCACAGATACGCAGTATTTT. Its translation is CASSSTGIGTDTQYF.

The J gene is TRBJ1-3, the V gene TRBV4-1; D perhaps matches TRBD1 (5 bases). V lost 1 base and J 4 bases, leaving 17 bases between the germline ends. Germline values: CDR1 MGHRA, CDR2 YSYEKL. The CDR3 runs to 17 residues. This CDR3 reads CASSQAEQGGGGNTIYF. CDR3 bases: TGCGCCAGCAGCCAAGCCGAGCAGGGCGGGGGGGGAAACACCATATATTTT.

The chain carries TRBV29-1 and TRBJ1-2, with unresolved D. The V gene's germline CDR1 is SQVTM and CDR2 ANQGSEA. The V gene lost 4 bases and the J gene lost 6 bases, with 15 bases spanning the gap. This CDR3 has 13 residues. The CDR3 DNA sequence: TGCAGCGTTGGAGGCACGGGGAGGGATGGCTACACCTTC. It yields the protein CSVGGTGRDGYTF.

V usage is TRBV11-3 and J usage is TRBJ2-5; perhaps TRBD2 as D (7 bases). This CDR3 region has 15 residues. With 5 bases removed from V and 2 bases from J, the gap between germline ends came to 15 bases. Germline loops: CDR1 SGHNT, CDR2 YENEEA. The CDR3 DNA reads as TGTGCCAGCAGCCCAACCGGGGGGCGGCAAGAGACCCAGTACTTC. It codes for CASSPTGGRQETQYF.

In DNA form, the CDR3 reads TGTGCCAGCGGAGACAGGGGGCGTGGCTACACCTTC. Its protein is CASGDRGRGYTF. This chain connects TRBV7-3 to TRBJ1-2, with 10 bases matching TRBD1. Germline V gives CDR1 SGHTA, CDR2 FQGTGA. After removal of 8 bases from V and 7 bases from J, the junction contained 4 bases not matched to a gene. The CDR3 runs to 12 residues.

The rearrangement joins TRBV7-9 to TRBJ2-5, with D hard to call. The CDR3 consists of 12 residues. Germline V lookup: CDR1 SEHNR, CDR2 FQNEAQ (reference sequence). V was shortened by 5 bases and J by 0 bases, with 4 bases between the two germline ends. The CDR3 nucleotides read TGTGCCAGCAGCCGAAACCAAGAGACCCAGTACTTC. Translation: CASSRNQETQYF.

The chain has TRBV6-1 and TRBJ1-6, with D possibly TRBD1 on 6 matching bases. CDR3 length: 15 residues. Germline CDR1 is MNHNS and CDR2 is SASEGT. Trimming removed 2 bases at V and 8 bases at J, with 13 bases between. The CDR3: CASSESGRGHSPLHF. The CDR3 DNA is TGTGCCAGCAGTGAATCGGGCAGGGGCCATTCACCCCTCCACTTT.

The chain is built from TRBV11-2 and TRBJ1-2, with D unclear. V lost 4 bases to trimming and J lost 7 bases, with 10 bases between them. CDR3 size: 12 residues. Germline assignment: CDR1 SGHAT and CDR2 FQNNGV. As DNA, the CDR3 is TGTGCCAGCAGCTCCACGACCTTTGGCTACACCTTC. As protein: CASSSTTFGYTF.

The chain is built from TRBV7-9 and TRBJ2-7; TRBD2 is a possible D gene (5 bases). The V end was cut by 1 base, the J end by 7 bases, with 11 bases between. Germline CDR1 SEHNR, CDR2 FQNEAQ (reference sequence). This CDR3 contains 13 residues. The CDR3 DNA reads TGTGCCAGCAGCTTAGATTTGGCGGGTGAGCAGTACTTC. Its translation is CASSLDLAGEQYF.

The CDR3 sequence is CASSEGYGEQYF. CDR3 coding DNA: TGTGCCAGCAGTGAGGGGTATGGTGAGCAGTACTTC. The V gene is TRBV2, the J gene TRBJ2-7; the D is unclear. V was pared by 3 bases and J by 7 bases, with 10 bases between. Germline loops: CDR1 SNHLY, CDR2 FYNNEI. This CDR3 comprises 12 residues.

The V gene is TRBV4-1, the J gene TRBJ2-5; 11 positions agree with TRBD2. Per germline, CDR1 MGHRA and CDR2 YSYEKL. V shed 3 bases, J shed 5 bases, and the junction held 8 bases outside the gene matches. The CDR3 extends over 16 amino acids. In DNA, the CDR3 is TGCGCCAGCAGCCATATACTAGCGGGAGAAGGGGAGACCCAGTACTTC. Translation gives CASSHILAGEGETQYF.

The chain joins TRBV7-2 to TRBJ2-7; TRBD2 matches 7 bases. Unmatched junction bases numbered 9, after V lost 4 bases and J lost 3 bases. Germline CDR1 is SGHTA and CDR2 is FQGNSA. The CDR3 length is 15 residues. CDR3 loop: CASSSGVGRYYEQYF. CDR3 DNA sequence: TGTGCCAGCAGCTCGGGGGTCGGGAGGTACTACGAGCAGTACTTC.

This chain links TRBV11-2 with TRBJ2-1, with 12 bases matching TRBD2. Germline assignment: CDR1 SGHAT and CDR2 FQNNGV. This CDR3 contains 17 residues. V was pared by 5 bases and J by 4 bases, with 9 bases of the junction left unmatched. For the CDR3, the DNA is TGTGCCAGCAGCCATGGACTAGCGGGGAATTATTACAATGAGCAGTTCTTC. This sequence encodes CASSHGLAGNYYNEQFF.